Listed below are T cell receptor beta chains from one sample, sequenced in a study of control samples from healthy donors and cancer patients. Sequencing was performed with immunoSEQ multiplex PCR; in TCRdb, only in-frame clones are kept and a portion is missing. The table shows 88,000 or so clones, with approximately 94% occurring only once. The sample comprised blood. The receptors shown here come from a woman younger than 35 in good health. Both conserved end residues are part of each CDR3. Expanded clones are given a class, and other clones once, few, many or no size at all.

cdr3_aa: CASSLMSRGNEKLFF
v_call: TRBV28
clone_size: .
j_call: TRBJ1-4

cdr3_aa: CASSLGPQETQYF
v_call: TRBV28
clone_size: few
j_call: TRBJ2-5

cdr3_aa: CASSPKGDTQYF
v_call: TRBV4-3
clone_size: .
j_call: TRBJ2-3

cdr3_aa: CASSVGQGAYEQYF
v_call: TRBV7-7
clone_size: .
j_call: TRBJ2-7

cdr3_aa: CASSEGQGGGKNIQYF
v_call: TRBV10-1
clone_size: .
j_call: TRBJ2-4

cdr3_aa: CASSQRRGINEKLFF
v_call: TRBV3-1/TRBV3-2
clone_size: .
j_call: TRBJ1-4

cdr3_aa: CASSLIGQGDEKLFF
v_call: TRBV11-2
clone_size: .
j_call: TRBJ1-4

cdr3_aa: CASSGAGTGLGAELFF
v_call: TRBV5-1
clone_size: .
j_call: TRBJ2-2

cdr3_aa: CASSLRRQPQHF
v_call: TRBV5-6
clone_size: .
j_call: TRBJ1-5

cdr3_aa: CASSLDGGVDTQYF
v_call: TRBV5-1
clone_size: .
j_call: TRBJ2-3

cdr3_aa: CASSPVPVAVSYEQYF
v_call: TRBV3-1/TRBV3-2
clone_size: once
j_call: TRBJ2-7

cdr3_aa: CASSFSPSPNEQFF
v_call: TRBV27
clone_size: once
j_call: TRBJ2-1

cdr3_aa: CASSGGTTHEQYF
v_call: TRBV28
clone_size: .
j_call: TRBJ2-7

cdr3_aa: CATSRDGGGMSSPLHF
v_call: TRBV15
clone_size: .
j_call: TRBJ1-6

cdr3_aa: CASIGGTSGTQYF
v_call: TRBV12-3/TRBV12-4
clone_size: .
j_call: TRBJ2-3

cdr3_aa: CASSESGGAYEQYF
v_call: TRBV6-4
clone_size: .
j_call: TRBJ2-7